Each of the 29 T cell receptor beta chains below was sequenced from the same sample in a study of blood T cell repertoires in COVID-19. The method was immunoSEQ multiplex PCR; TCRdb's version includes in-frame clones alone and lacks a portion of them. The table records about 220,000 clones, about 82% of them present only once. Source material: peripheral blood. Every receptor here comes from a woman aged 70-85 years with COVID-19, enrolled during active disease.

The chain recombines TRBV7-2 with TRBJ2-7; 8 bases are shared with TRBD2. CDR1 SGHTA and CDR2 FQGNSA come from the germline V gene. J gave up 3 bases and V 6 bases, and 7 bases lay outside the gene matches. The CDR3 is 14 residues long. The CDR3 nucleotides are TGTGCCAGCAGGCTGAGGCGGGAGGACTACGAGCAGTACTTC. This encodes CASRLRREDYEQYF. Together with reference TRBV7-2 and TRBJ2-7, the CDR3 gives the full variable domain: GAGVSQSPSNKVTEKGKDVELRCDPISGHTALYWYRQSLGQGLEFLIYFQGNSAPDKSGLPSDRFSAERTGGSVSTLTIQRTQQEDSAVYLCASRLRREDYEQYFGPGTRLTVT.

V is TRBV6-6 and J is TRBJ2-7; D is perhaps TRBD2 (5 bases). This CDR3 is built from 13 residues. Germline assignment: CDR1 MNHNY and CDR2 SVGAGI (reference sequence). V was pared by 7 bases and J by 7 bases, with 17 bases between. The CDR3: CASKDAPRREQYF. CDR3 coding DNA: TGTGCCAGCAAGGACGCCCCCCGGAGGGAGCAGTACTTC.

The chain has TRBV11-2 and TRBJ2-3; TRBD2 matches 8 bases. The CDR3 sequence is 17 residues long. V was clipped by 5 bases and J by 4 bases; unmatched bases: 14. Germline values: CDR1 SGHAT, CDR2 FQNNGV. In DNA, the CDR3 is TGTGCCAGCAGCCTAGGAGTTCAAGCGGGAGACGCAGATACGCAGTATTTT. Translated: CASSLGVQAGDADTQYF. The full variable domain, in which reference TRBV11-2 and TRBJ2-3 provide the parts outside the CDR3, is EAGVAQSPRYKIIEKRQSVAFWCNPISGHATLYWYQQILGQGPKLLIQFQNNGVVDDSQLPKDRFSAERLKGVDSTLKIQPAKLEDSAVYLCASSLGVQAGDADTQYFGPGTRLTVL.

CDR3: CASSETQGANQPQHF. The CDR3 nucleotides are TGTGCCAGCAGTGAGACGCAGGGGGCAAATCAGCCCCAGCATTTT. The J gene is TRBJ1-5, the V gene TRBV6-1, with 8 bases lining up with TRBD1. The junction had 5 bases not matched to a gene; V was cut back by 3 bases and J by 4 bases. CDR1 is MNHNS and CDR2 is SASEGT in the germline V gene. The CDR3 is made up of 15 amino acids.

The chain has TRBV29-1 and TRBJ1-3; the match to TRBD1 covers 7 bases. The CDR3 contains 14 residues. V lost 6 bases and J lost 2; bases outside the gene matches: 7. The germline V gene encodes CDR1 SQVTM and CDR2 ANQGSEA. DNA for the CDR3: TGCAGCGTATCACCAGACAGGGCTGGAAACACCATATATTTT. This encodes CSVSPDRAGNTIYF.

The chain employs TRBV25-1 and TRBJ1-3, with a weak D call TRBD1 (5 bases). The CDR3 is 15 amino acids. V was clipped by 0 bases and J by 4 bases, with 10 bases between them. Looked up from germline, CDR1 is MGHDK and CDR2 is SYGVNS. The CDR3, as DNA: TGTGCCAGCAGTGAATATCAGGGTCTAGGAAACACCATATATTTT. It yields the protein CASSEYQGLGNTIYF.

This clone came up once. The V and J genes are TRBV5-1 and TRBJ1-4, with TRBD1 identical over 7 bases. V trimming: 4 bases; J trimming: 4 bases; junction bases outside the gene matches: 4. This CDR3 spans 14 amino acids. Germline V gene sequence: CDR1 SGHRS, CDR2 YFSETQ. The CDR3 region is CASSGDSYNEKLFF. In DNA, the CDR3 is TGCGCCAGCAGCGGGGACAGCTATAATGAAAAACTGTTTTTT.

The rearrangement joins TRBV7-2 to TRBJ1-1; 8 bases map to TRBD1. Germline CDR1 SGHTA, CDR2 FQGNSA. V was pared by 4 bases and J by 2 bases, with 9 bases of the junction left unmatched. The CDR3 consists of 16 residues. CDR3 amino acids: CASSSKGTGSNTEAFF. CDR3 nucleotide sequence: TGTGCCAGCAGCTCCAAAGGGACAGGCTCAAACACTGAAGCTTTCTTT.

The gene calls are TRBV5-1 and TRBJ1-4; D not certain. Germline CDR1 reads SGHRS; CDR2 reads YFSETQ. V lost 2 bases and J 0 bases, leaving 5 bases between the germline ends. This CDR3 comprises 14 residues. CDR3 loop: CASSLQPTNEKLFF. The CDR3 DNA sequence: TGCGCCAGCAGCTTACAACCAACTAATGAAAAACTGTTTTTT.

The genes are TRBV6-1 and TRBJ1-5, with D possibly matching TRBD1 (5 bases). V dropped 4 bases and J dropped 6 bases, with 19 bases sitting between them. There are 16 residues in the CDR3. CDR1 and CDR2 (germline): MNHNS, SASEGT. CDR3 coding DNA: TGTGCCAGCAGTGCCCTGGGGCCCCAACTGGGTCAGCCCCAGCATTTT. It translates to CASSALGPQLGQPQHF.

The V call is TRBV7-2, the J call TRBJ2-3; 7 positions agree with TRBD2. After removal of 8 bases from V and 0 bases from J, the junction contained 8 bases not matched to a gene. Per the germline V gene, CDR1 is SGHTA and CDR2 is FQGNSA. This CDR3 region has 15 residues. CDR3 DNA sequence: TGTGCCAGCGGGGAGGGAGGGCCCAGCACAGATACGCAGTATTTT. Protein sequence: CASGEGGPSTDTQYF.

The chain combines TRBV7-2 with TRBJ2-1, with D possibly TRBD1 on 6 matching bases. With 1 base removed from V and 5 bases from J, the gap between germline ends came to 21 bases. This CDR3 is built from 18 residues. From germline, CDR1 is SGHTA and CDR2 FQGNSA. The CDR3 sequence: CASSLDLPGQPLHNEQFF. CDR3 DNA sequence: TGTGCCAGCAGCTTAGATCTCCCGGGACAACCCTTACACAATGAGCAGTTCTTC.

The rearrangement links TRBV7-2 to TRBJ2-3, with D possibly matching TRBD1 (5 bases). The CDR3 contains 13 residues. Trimming cost V 2 bases and J 5 bases, with 8 bases left between them. CDR1 and CDR2 from the germline V gene are SGHTA and FQGNSA. CDR3 sequence: CASSLRGLDTQYF. CDR3 DNA: TGTGCCAGCAGCTTAAGGGGCCTAGATACGCAGTATTTT.

The gene calls are TRBV4-2 and TRBJ1-5; no definite D call. CDR1 is LGHNA, CDR2 YNFKEQ, per germline. Trimming took 2 bases from V and 3 from J, leaving 5 bases between them. The CDR3 covers 13 residues. The CDR3 sequence: CASSQQANQPQHF. CDR3 nucleotide sequence: TGTGCCAGCAGCCAACAGGCCAATCAGCCCCAGCATTTT.

The CDR3 DNA follows: TGTGCCAGCAGCCGTACCCCCCGCCCGGGACTATCCACAGATACGCAGTATTTT. This gives the protein CASSRTPRPGLSTDTQYF. The chain employs TRBV7-2 and TRBJ2-3, with 7 bases that match TRBD2. Germline values: CDR1 SGHTA, CDR2 FQGNSA. After removal of 5 bases from V and 2 bases from J, the junction contained 16 bases not matched to a gene. The CDR3 has 18 amino acids.

The rearrangement links TRBV3-1 (or the pseudogene TRBV3-2) to TRBJ1-6, with D uncertain. The V gene's germline CDR1 is LGHDT and CDR2 YNNKEL (reference sequence). V shed 2 bases and J shed 4 bases, with 15 bases lying between them. CDR3 length: 17 residues. CDR3 DNA: TGTGCCAGCAGCCAATCCCCGAGAGGGAAGTATAATTCACCCCTCCACTTT. It encodes CASSQSPRGKYNSPLHF.

This rearrangement joins TRBV18 to TRBJ2-5; D not resolved. The V end lost 3 bases, the J end lost 2 bases, and 7 bases lay between the germline ends. Germline CDR1 KGHSH, CDR2 LQKENI. The CDR3 length is 13 residues. The CDR3 region is CASSPPAQETQYF. The CDR3 bases are TGTGCCAGCTCACCCCCCGCGCAAGAGACCCAGTACTTC.

This chain connects TRBV12-2 to TRBJ1-5. TRBV12-2 is shown as a pseudogene. The CDR3 spans 17 residues. Written as DNA, the CDR3 is TGTGCAAGTCGCTTGAGCCTGGATGTCAGACTTTATCAGCCCCAGCATTTT. It translates to CASRLSLDVRLYQPQHF.

This clone has a single count. V is TRBV18 and J is TRBJ2-1, with 13 bases fitting TRBD2. This CDR3 comprises 15 residues. Germline V gene sequence: CDR1 KGHSH, CDR2 LQKENI. The V and J ends lost 4 bases and 6 bases, in that order; junction bases with no gene match: 3. In DNA form, the CDR3 reads TGTGCCAGCTCACTCGGGACTAGCGGGGCCAATGAGCAGTTCTTC. Amino acid sequence: CASSLGTSGANEQFF.

The rearrangement uses TRBV7-2 and TRBJ2-7; tentatively, D is TRBD1 (5 bases). The V gene lost 5 bases and the J gene lost 1 base, with 12 bases spanning the gap. This CDR3 comprises 14 residues. CDR1 and CDR2 (germline): SGHTA, FQGNSA. The CDR3 protein is CASSAAPGSYEQYF. The CDR3 DNA reads TGTGCCAGCAGCGCTGCACCAGGGTCCTACGAGCAGTACTTC.

V and J are TRBV27 and TRBJ1-5; no definite D call. Trimming stripped 0 bases from V and 7 bases from J, with 7 bases between. CDR3 length: 13 residues. Germline loops: CDR1 MNHEY, CDR2 SMNVEV (reference sequence). The DNA for the CDR3 is TGTGCCAGCAGTTTATCGGAGGGACAGCCCCAGCATTTT. Translating it yields CASSLSEGQPQHF.

This clone showed up just once. This chain connects TRBV6-7 to TRBJ2-7, with TRBD2 matching over 9 bases. TRBV6-7 is assigned to the ORF class and has an uncertain function. This CDR3 comprises 12 residues. Here the CDR3 DNA reads TGTATGGCGGGACTAGCAGGTTACGAGCAGTACTTC. This gives the protein CMAGLAGYEQYF.

CDR3 in amino acids: CASSRDRGREGEKLFF. In DNA, the CDR3 is TGTGCCAGCTCACGGGACAGGGGGCGCGAAGGCGAAAAACTGTTTTTT. The V call is TRBV18, the J call TRBJ1-4; 12 nucleotides align to TRBD1. The CDR3 spans 16 residues. CDR1 and CDR2 from the germline V gene are KGHSH and LQKENI. V dropped 4 bases and J dropped 8; count of bases not matched to a gene: 8.

This clone was counted between two and nine times. The chain joins TRBV10-3 to TRBJ2-5; the D gene is possibly TRBD1 (5 bases). The CDR3 covers 16 residues. V was shortened by 2 bases and J by 7 bases, with 20 bases between the two germline ends. Germline loops: CDR1 ENHRY, CDR2 SYGVKD. The CDR3 reads CAISEPSRALEGTQYF. CDR3 in DNA: TGTGCCATCAGTGAGCCCAGCAGGGCCCTGGAAGGGACCCAGTACTTC.

The J gene is TRBJ1-6, the V gene TRBV27; 9 bases fit TRBD1. CDR3 length equals 16 residues. J lost 8 bases, V lost 2 bases, and 7 bases had no gene match. The germline CDR1 and CDR2 sequences are MNHEY and SMNVEV (reference sequence). This CDR3 reads CASSLPTGQGHSPLHF. In nucleotides, the CDR3 is TGTGCCAGCAGTTTACCTACGGGACAGGGACATTCACCCCTCCACTTT.

This chain connects TRBV5-6 to TRBJ1-3; tentatively, D is TRBD1 (5 bases). The V end was cut by 0 bases, the J end by 4 bases, with 14 bases between. The CDR3 sequence is 16 residues long. Germline V gene lookup returns CDR1 SGHDT and CDR2 YYEEEE. The CDR3 DNA is TGTGCCAGCAGCTTGGTCCCGGCAGGGCCGGGAAACACCATATATTTT. Its protein is CASSLVPAGPGNTIYF.

This clone was detected a few times. V usage is TRBV7-9 and J usage is TRBJ1-1; D may be TRBD1 (6 bases). The V gene lost 4 bases and the J gene lost 4 bases, with 13 bases spanning the gap. Germline V gene lookup returns CDR1 SEHNR and CDR2 FQNEAQ (reference sequence). CDR3 length: 14 residues. CDR3 amino acids: CASSYNREGTEAFF. CDR3 in DNA: TGTGCCAGCAGCTATAACAGGGAGGGCACTGAAGCTTTCTTT.

The chain couples TRBV7-2 to TRBJ2-2; 8 bases align to TRBD1. V dropped 3 bases and J dropped 5; count of bases not matched to a gene: 2. The CDR3 has 14 amino acids. Looked up from germline, CDR1 is SGHTA and CDR2 is FQGNSA. Here the CDR3 DNA reads TGTGCCAGCAGCTTGCAGGGGGCGACCGGGGAGCTGTTTTTT. As protein: CASSLQGATGELFF. Filled out from reference TRBV7-2 and TRBJ2-2, the complete variable domain reads GAGVSQSPSNKVTEKGKDVELRCDPISGHTALYWYRQSLGQGLEFLIYFQGNSAPDKSGLPSDRFSAERTGGSVSTLTIQRTQQEDSAVYLCASSLQGATGELFFGEGSRLTVL.

V is TRBV11-3 and J is TRBJ2-1, with 10 bases fitting TRBD2. After removal of 1 base from V and 0 bases from J, the junction contained 3 bases not matched to a gene. The CDR3 runs to 17 residues. Germline CDR1 and CDR2: SGHNT and YENEEA. CDR3: CASSLGRTSGSYNEQFF. The CDR3 nucleotides read TGTGCCAGCAGCTTAGGGAGGACTAGCGGCTCCTACAATGAGCAGTTCTTC.